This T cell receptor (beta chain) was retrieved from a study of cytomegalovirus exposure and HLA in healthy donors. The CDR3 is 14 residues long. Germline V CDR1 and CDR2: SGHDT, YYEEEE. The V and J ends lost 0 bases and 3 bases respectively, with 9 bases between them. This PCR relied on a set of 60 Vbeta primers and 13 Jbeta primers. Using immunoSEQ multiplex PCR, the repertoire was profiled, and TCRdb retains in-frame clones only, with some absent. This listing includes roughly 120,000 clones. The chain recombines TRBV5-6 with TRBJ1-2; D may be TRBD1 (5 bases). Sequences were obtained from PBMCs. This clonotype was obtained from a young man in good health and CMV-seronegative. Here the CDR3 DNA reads TGTGCCAGCAGCTTGGGACAGTACGACTATGGCTACACCTTC. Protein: CASSLGQYDYGYTF.